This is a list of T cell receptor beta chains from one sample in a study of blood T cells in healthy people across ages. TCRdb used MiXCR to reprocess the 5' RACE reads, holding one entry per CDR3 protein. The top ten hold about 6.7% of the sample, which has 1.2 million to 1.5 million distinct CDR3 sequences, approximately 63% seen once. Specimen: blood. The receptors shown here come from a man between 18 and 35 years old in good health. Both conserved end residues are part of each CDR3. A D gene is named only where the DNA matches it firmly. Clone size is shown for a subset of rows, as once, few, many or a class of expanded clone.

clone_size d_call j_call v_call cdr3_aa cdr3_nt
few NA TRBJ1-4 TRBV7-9 CASSLSTGGDRNEKLFF TGTGCCAGCAGCTTATCCACTGGCGGGGACCGAAATGAAAAACTGTTTTTT
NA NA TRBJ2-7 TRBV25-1 CASSAYNGLRGGQQYF TGTGCCAGCAGTGCGTACAACGGCCTGCGGGGTGGACAGCAGTACTTC
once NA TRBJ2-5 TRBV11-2 CASSLVRGKIRTQYF TGTGCCAGCAGCTTAGTCAGGGGAAAGATTCGGACCCAGTACTTC
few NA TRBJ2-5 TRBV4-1 CASSQALQETQYF TGCGCCAGCAGCCAGGCGCTCCAAGAGACCCAGTACTTC
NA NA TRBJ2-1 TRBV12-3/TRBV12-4 CASTHRTAYNEQFF TGTGCCAGCACTCACCGGACAGCCTACAATGAGCAGTTCTTC
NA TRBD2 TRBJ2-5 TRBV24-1 CATSDFGLAGVETQYF TGTGCCACCAGTGATTTCGGACTAGCGGGAGTAGAGACCCAGTACTTC
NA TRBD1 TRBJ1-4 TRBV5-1 CARSPTGGDEKLFF TGCGCCCGCAGCCCGACAGGGGGAGATGAAAAACTGTTTTTT
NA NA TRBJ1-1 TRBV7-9 CASSLGIGEGVGNTEAFF TGTGCCAGCAGCTTAGGAATAGGGGAAGGTGTGGGGAACACTGAAGCTTTCTTT
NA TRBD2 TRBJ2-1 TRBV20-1 CSARYAASGGAGEQFF TGCAGTGCTAGATATGCGGCGAGCGGGGGAGCCGGTGAGCAGTTCTTC
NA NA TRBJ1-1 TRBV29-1 CNLGVPMNTEAFF TGCAATCTTGGGGTCCCAATGAACACTGAAGCTTTCTTT
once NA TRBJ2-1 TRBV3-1 CASSQESGTFNEQFF TGTGCCAGCAGCCAAGAAAGTGGGACTTTTAATGAGCAGTTCTTC
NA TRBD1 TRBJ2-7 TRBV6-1 CASNDRGYYEQYF TGTGCCAGCAACGACAGGGGTTACTACGAGCAGTACTTC
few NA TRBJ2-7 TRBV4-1 CASSQDPRGHEQYF TGCGCCAGCAGCCAAGATCCAAGGGGCCACGAGCAGTACTTC
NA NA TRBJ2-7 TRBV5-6 CASSWSGITYEQYF TGTGCCAGCAGCTGGTCAGGGATTACCTACGAGCAGTACTTC
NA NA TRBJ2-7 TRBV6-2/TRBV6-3 CASSYREISTYEQYF TGTGCCAGCAGTTACCGCGAGATTTCGACCTACGAGCAGTACTTC
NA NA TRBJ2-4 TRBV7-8 CASSFTGNRAKNIQYF TGTGCCAGCAGCTTCACAGGGAATCGGGCCAAAAACATTCAGTACTTC
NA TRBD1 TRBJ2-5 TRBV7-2 CASSLQTGSGETQYF TGTGCCAGCAGCCTCCAGACAGGGTCTGGGGAGACCCAGTACTTC
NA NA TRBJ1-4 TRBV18 CASSPPGGVGKLFF TGTGCCAGCTCACCACCGGGGGGTGTCGGAAAACTGTTTTTT
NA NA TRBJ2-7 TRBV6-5 CASRSRLAAYEQYF TGTGCCAGCAGGTCCCGGTTAGCGGCCTACGAGCAGTACTTC
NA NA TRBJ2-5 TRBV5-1 CASSSSLQGREQYF TGCGCCAGCAGCTCCTCCTTACAGGGACGGGAGCAGTACTTC
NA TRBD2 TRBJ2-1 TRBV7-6 CASSLPLESSGENNEQFF TGTGCCAGCAGCCTTCCCCTGGAGTCTAGCGGAGAAAACAATGAGCAGTTCTTC
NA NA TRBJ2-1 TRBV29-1 CSVGQLYTGELFF TGCAGCGTAGGACAGTTGTACACCGGGGAGCTGTTCTTC
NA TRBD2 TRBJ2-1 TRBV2 CASKERTSGILSYNEQFF TGTGCCAGCAAGGAGAGGACTAGCGGGATACTATCTTACAATGAGCAGTTCTTC
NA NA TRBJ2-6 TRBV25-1 CASSGPSADHDSGANVLTF TGTGCCAGCAGTGGGCCATCGGCAGACCATGACTCTGGGGCCAACGTCCTGACTTTC
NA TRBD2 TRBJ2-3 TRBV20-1 CSAPSGRGAADTQYF TGCAGTGCTCCCAGTGGGCGGGGGGCTGCAGATACGCAGTATTTT
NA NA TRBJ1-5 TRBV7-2 CASSLTRANNQPQHF TGTGCCAGCAGTCTCACAAGGGCAAACAATCAGCCCCAGCATTTT
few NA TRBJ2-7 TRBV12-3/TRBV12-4 CASSFLQGWVNEQYF TGTGCCAGCAGTTTTCTGCAGGGTTGGGTCAACGAGCAGTACTTC
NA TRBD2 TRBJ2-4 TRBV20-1 CSASGPLTSGGTAKNIQYF TGCAGTGCTAGTGGGCCCCTGACTAGCGGGGGTACGGCCAAAAACATTCAGTACTTC
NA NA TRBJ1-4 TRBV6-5 CASGQRKLFF TGTGCCAGCGGACAGAGGAAACTGTTTTTT
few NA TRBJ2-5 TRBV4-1 CASSQVGQGVGTQYF TGCGCCAGCAGCCAAGTAGGCCAGGGAGTCGGGACCCAGTACTTC
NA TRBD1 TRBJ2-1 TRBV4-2 CASSLIGQASNEQFF TGTGCCAGCAGCCTTATCGGACAGGCCAGCAATGAGCAGTTCTTC
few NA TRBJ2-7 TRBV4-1 CASSQEVVEDFEQYF TGCGCCAGCAGCCAAGAGGTGGTGGAAGATTTCGAGCAGTACTTC
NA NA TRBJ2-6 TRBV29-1 CSVVHFHVGSGANVLTF TGCAGCGTTGTGCACTTCCATGTTGGCTCTGGGGCCAACGTCCTGACTTTC
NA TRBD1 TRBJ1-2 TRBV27 CASSTLDRAYGYTF TGTGCCAGCAGTACCCTGGACAGGGCTTACGGCTACACCTTC
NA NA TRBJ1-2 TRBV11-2 CASSLIGAGYTF TGTGCCAGCAGCTTAATAGGGGCGGGCTACACCTTC